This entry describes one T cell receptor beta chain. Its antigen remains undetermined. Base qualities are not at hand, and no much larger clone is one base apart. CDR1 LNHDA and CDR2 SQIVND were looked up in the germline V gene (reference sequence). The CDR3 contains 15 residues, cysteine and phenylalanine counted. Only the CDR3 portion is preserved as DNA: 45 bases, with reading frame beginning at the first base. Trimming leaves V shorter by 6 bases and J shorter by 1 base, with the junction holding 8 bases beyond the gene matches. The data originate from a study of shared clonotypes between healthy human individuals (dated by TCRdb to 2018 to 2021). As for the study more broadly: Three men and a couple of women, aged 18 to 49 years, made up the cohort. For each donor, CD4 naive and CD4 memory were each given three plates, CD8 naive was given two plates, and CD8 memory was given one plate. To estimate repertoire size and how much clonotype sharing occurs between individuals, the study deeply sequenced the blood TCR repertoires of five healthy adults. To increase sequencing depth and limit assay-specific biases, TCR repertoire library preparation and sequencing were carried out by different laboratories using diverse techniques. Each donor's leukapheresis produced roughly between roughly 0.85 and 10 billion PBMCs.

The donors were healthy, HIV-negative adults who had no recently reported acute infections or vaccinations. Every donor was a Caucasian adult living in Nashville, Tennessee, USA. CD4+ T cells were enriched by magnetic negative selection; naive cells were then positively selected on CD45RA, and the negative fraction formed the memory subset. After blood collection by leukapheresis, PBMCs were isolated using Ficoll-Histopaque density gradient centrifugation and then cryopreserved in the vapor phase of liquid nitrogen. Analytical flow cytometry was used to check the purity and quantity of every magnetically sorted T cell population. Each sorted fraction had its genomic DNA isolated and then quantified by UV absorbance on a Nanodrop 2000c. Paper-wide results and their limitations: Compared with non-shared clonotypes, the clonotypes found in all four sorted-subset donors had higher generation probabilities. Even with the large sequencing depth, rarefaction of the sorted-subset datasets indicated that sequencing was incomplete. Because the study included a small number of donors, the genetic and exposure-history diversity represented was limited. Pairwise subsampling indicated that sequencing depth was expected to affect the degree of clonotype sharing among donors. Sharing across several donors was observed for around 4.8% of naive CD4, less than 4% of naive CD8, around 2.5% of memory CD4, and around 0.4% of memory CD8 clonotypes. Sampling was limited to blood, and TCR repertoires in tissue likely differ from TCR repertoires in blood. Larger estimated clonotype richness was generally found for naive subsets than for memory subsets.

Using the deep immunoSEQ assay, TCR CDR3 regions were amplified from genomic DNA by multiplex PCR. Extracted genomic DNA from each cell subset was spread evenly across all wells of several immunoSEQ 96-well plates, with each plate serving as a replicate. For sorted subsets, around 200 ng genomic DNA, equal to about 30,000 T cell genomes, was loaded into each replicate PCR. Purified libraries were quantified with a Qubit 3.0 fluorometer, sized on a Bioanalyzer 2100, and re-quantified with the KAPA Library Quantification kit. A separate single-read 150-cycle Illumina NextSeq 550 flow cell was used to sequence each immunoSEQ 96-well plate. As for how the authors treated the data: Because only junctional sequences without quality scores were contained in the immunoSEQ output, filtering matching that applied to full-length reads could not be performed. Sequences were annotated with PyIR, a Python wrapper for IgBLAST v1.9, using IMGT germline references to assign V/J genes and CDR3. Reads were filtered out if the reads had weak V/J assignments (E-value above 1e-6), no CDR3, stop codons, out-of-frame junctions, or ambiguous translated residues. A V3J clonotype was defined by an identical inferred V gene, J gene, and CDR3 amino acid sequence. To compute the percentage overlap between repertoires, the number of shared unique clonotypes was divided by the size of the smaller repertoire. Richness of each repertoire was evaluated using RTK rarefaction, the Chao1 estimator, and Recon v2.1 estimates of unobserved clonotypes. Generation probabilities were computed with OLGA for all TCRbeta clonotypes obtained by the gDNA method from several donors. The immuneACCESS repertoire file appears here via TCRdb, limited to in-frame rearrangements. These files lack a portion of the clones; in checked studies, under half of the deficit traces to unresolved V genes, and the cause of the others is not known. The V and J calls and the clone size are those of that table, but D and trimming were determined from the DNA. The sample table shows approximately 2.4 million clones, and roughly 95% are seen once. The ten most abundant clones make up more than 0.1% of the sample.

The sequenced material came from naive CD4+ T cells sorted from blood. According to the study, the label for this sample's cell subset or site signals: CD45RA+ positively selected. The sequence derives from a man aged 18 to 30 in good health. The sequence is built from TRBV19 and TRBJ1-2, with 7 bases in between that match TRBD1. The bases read TGTGCCAGTAGGCCAGTTGACAGGGTTAACTATGGCTACACCTTC. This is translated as CASRPVDRVNYGYTF. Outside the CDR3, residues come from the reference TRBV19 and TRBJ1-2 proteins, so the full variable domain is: DGGITQSPKYLFRKEGQNVTLSCEQNLNHDAMYWYRQDPGQGLRLIYYSQIVNDFQKGDIAEGYSVSREKKESFPLTVTSAQKNPTAFYLCASRPVDRVNYGYTFGSGTRLTVV.